Reported below is one T cell receptor (beta chain). No antigen is known for it. The CDR3 contains 13 residues. The V end was cut by 4 bases, the J end by 8 bases, with 15 bases between. Germline V gene lookup returns CDR1 SQVTM and CDR2 ANQGSEA. This sample is part of a study of cytomegalovirus exposure and HLA in healthy donors. PCR used 60 Vbeta primers and 13 Jbeta primers. The authors' processing: In a later analysis, the count reached 75 million to 90 million unique TCR beta chains, with about 9.9 million shared. Sequenced by immunoSEQ multiplex PCR; TCRdb stores in-frame clones only, minus some. That table supplies the V and J calls and clone size; D and trimming were determined from the DNA. This sample's table reports about 74,000 clones. Study-level results: In a later analysis, TCR association rates varied by HLA locus: DRB1 most, HLA-C fewest. One variant, a missense change in DCLRE1C, was linked in a later analysis to TCR beta V- and J-gene trimming.

The chain employs TRBV29-1 and TRBJ2-1; D may be TRBD2 (6 bases). What was sequenced was PBMCs. This sequence was found in a female donor in good health and CMV-seropositive. The CDR3 sequence: CSVVDGSSHEQFF. The CDR3 DNA follows: TGCAGCGTTGTCGACGGGAGTAGCCATGAGCAGTTCTTC.